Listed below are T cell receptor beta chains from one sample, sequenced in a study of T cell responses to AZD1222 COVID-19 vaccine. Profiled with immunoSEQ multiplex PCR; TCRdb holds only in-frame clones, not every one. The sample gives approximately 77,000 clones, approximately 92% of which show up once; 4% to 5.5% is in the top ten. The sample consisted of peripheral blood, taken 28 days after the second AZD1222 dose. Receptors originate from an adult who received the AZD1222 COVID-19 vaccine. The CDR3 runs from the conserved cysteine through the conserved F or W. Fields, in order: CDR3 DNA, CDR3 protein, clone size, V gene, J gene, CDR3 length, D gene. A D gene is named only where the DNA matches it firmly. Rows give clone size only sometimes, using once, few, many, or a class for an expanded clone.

CDR3 DNA: TGTGCCTGGAACCGTCACCCTCGCGGGACAGGGGGTTTGCACGAGCAGTACTTC
CDR3 protein: CAWNRHPRGTGGLHEQYF
clone size: NA
V gene: TRBV30
J gene: TRBJ2-7
CDR3 length: 18
D gene: TRBD1

CDR3 DNA: TGCAGCGGCAAACCACCGGGACTAGGGGAGACCCAGTACTTC
CDR3 protein: CSGKPPGLGETQYF
clone size: NA
V gene: TRBV29-1
J gene: TRBJ2-5
CDR3 length: 14
D gene: TRBD2

CDR3 DNA: TGCGCCAGCAGCTCCCGGACAGGGGGCTACAATGAGCAGTTCTTC
CDR3 protein: CASSSRTGGYNEQFF
clone size: NA
V gene: TRBV4-1
J gene: TRBJ2-1
CDR3 length: 15
D gene: TRBD1

CDR3 DNA: TGTGCCAGCAGCTTTAGGACAGGGACTAACTATGGCTACACCTTC
CDR3 protein: CASSFRTGTNYGYTF
clone size: NA
V gene: TRBV5-6
J gene: TRBJ1-2
CDR3 length: 15
D gene: TRBD1

CDR3 DNA: TGTGCCAGCAGTTTAGAGGGATCGGGCACAGATACGCAGTATTTT
CDR3 protein: CASSLEGSGTDTQYF
clone size: NA
V gene: TRBV27
J gene: TRBJ2-3
CDR3 length: 15
D gene: NA

CDR3 DNA: TGCAGCGTTGATATGGACATTACTGAGCAGTTCTTC
CDR3 protein: CSVDMDITEQFF
clone size: NA
V gene: TRBV29-1
J gene: TRBJ2-1
CDR3 length: 12
D gene: NA

CDR3 DNA: TGTGCCAGCAGCCCCTCCGGGGCAACCAATTCACCCCTCCACTTT
CDR3 protein: CASSPSGATNSPLHF
clone size: NA
V gene: TRBV7-9
J gene: TRBJ1-6
CDR3 length: 15
D gene: NA

CDR3 DNA: TGTGCCAGCAGCTCGTTAGCGGGGTGGGGTGGTGGTGAGCAGTTCTTC
CDR3 protein: CASSSLAGWGGGEQFF
clone size: once
V gene: TRBV5-6
J gene: TRBJ2-1
CDR3 length: 16
D gene: TRBD2

CDR3 DNA: TGTGCCAGCAGCCAACGGGGAGGGTCCCCCGGGGAGCTGTTTTTT
CDR3 protein: CASSQRGGSPGELFF
clone size: NA
V gene: TRBV9
J gene: TRBJ2-2
CDR3 length: 15
D gene: TRBD2

CDR3 DNA: TGTGCCAGCAGCCGCGGCCCTAACTATGGCTACACCTTC
CDR3 protein: CASSRGPNYGYTF
clone size: NA
V gene: TRBV3-1/TRBV3-2
J gene: TRBJ1-2
CDR3 length: 13
D gene: NA